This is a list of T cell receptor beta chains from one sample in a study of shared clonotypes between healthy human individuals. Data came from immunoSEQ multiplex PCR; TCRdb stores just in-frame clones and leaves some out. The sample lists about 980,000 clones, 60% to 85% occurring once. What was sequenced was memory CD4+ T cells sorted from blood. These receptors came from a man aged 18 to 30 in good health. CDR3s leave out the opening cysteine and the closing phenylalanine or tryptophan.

CDR3 protein: ASSQPGGDYEQY; V gene: TRBV4-2
CDR3 protein: ASSLESRRAGNTIY; V gene: TRBV5-1
CDR3 protein: ASTPGQGFTEAF; V gene: TRBV2
CDR3 protein: ASSLEEDNEQF; V gene: TRBV11-3
CDR3 protein: ATALGRTETQY; V gene: TRBV15
CDR3 protein: ASSPGDYNEQF; V gene: TRBV18
CDR3 protein: AWSVSVGADTQY; V gene: TRBV30
CDR3 protein: ASSLSVTGRGTEAF; V gene: TRBV27
CDR3 protein: ASSVRGDGYT; V gene: TRBV2
CDR3 protein: ASRLPGGNQPQH; V gene: TRBV7-2
CDR3 protein: ASSPAGAGTGELF; V gene: TRBV28
CDR3 protein: ASSLRDRGLYEQY; V gene: TRBV27
CDR3 protein: ASSPLQGQPQH; V gene: TRBV7-2
CDR3 protein: ASSLDWLGYT; V gene: TRBV7-8
CDR3 protein: AWETGGGNTIY; V gene: TRBV30
CDR3 protein: ASTPQRQVNQPQH; V gene: TRBV19
CDR3 protein: ASSPGIWGAF; V gene: TRBV7-2
CDR3 protein: ASTPGPSPLH; V gene: TRBV7-2
CDR3 protein: ASSQMGQGVEDYGYT; V gene: TRBV4-3
CDR3 protein: ATFGIPAGYGYT; V gene: TRBV6-5
CDR3 protein: ASSLPGSNEKLF; V gene: TRBV7-9
CDR3 protein: ASSFQLRYANYGYT; V gene: TRBV19
CDR3 protein: ASSRLDGGYT; V gene: TRBV19
CDR3 protein: ASRVSGTDTQY; V gene: TRBV6-5
CDR3 protein: ASSLAQAGQGVYEQY; V gene: TRBV5-4
CDR3 protein: ASSDRGSYGYT; V gene: TRBV5-1
CDR3 protein: ASSLARAGSGVSVGKLF; V gene: TRBV5-6
CDR3 protein: ASSDLRYTEAF; V gene: TRBV6-1
CDR3 protein: SARDPTEQF; V gene: TRBV20-1
CDR3 protein: AWTAPGSIMNTEAF; V gene: TRBV30
CDR3 protein: ASRREGTGELF; V gene: TRBV19
CDR3 protein: ASSPGPYGYT; V gene: TRBV7-9
CDR3 protein: ASSPQGSGANVLT; V gene: TRBV6-4